The next 25 T cell receptor beta chains were all read from a single sample in a study of OX40 agonist ivuxolimab in advanced cancers. The protocol was immunoSEQ multiplex PCR, while the TCRdb copy is restricted to in-frame clones and leaves out a portion. The sample carries 50,000 to 75,000 clones, more than 85% recorded once. Sequenced here: CD4+ or CD8+ T cells sorted from blood, sampled in a trial of the OX40 agonist ivuxolimab. Every receptor here comes from an adult with an advanced solid tumor such as melanoma, head and neck, liver or kidney cancer.

The J gene is TRBJ1-4, the V gene TRBV4-1; D is unclear. V shed 3 bases and J shed 6 bases, with 11 bases lying between them. Germline CDR1 reads MGHRA; CDR2 reads YSYEKL. CDR3 length: 14 amino acids. The CDR3 region has the DNA TGCGCCAGCAGCCAGCCCGGGGTCGATGAAAAACTGTTTTTT. The encoded protein is CASSQPGVDEKLFF.

J is TRBJ2-7 and V is TRBV21-1; the table's D gene call, TRBD1, was not cross checked with the DNA. TRBV21-1 is reported as a pseudogene. This CDR3 region has 16 residues. CDR3 sequence reads: CASSKEGILSTYEQYF. The CDR3 nucleotides read TGTGCCAGCAGCAAAGAGGGGATACTTTCTACCTACGAGCAGTACTTC.

Turning to this clone: Since no conserved phenylalanine or tryptophan closes the CDR3, a read error is the likely cause. The DNA is omitted, as the CDR3 cannot be located on it reliably, and the CDR3 follows TCRdb's listing. The chain recombines TRBV10-1 with TRBJ1-5; the table gives TRBD1 as D, unverified against the DNA. The germline V gene has CDR1 WNHNN and CDR2 SYGVQD (reference sequence). The CDR3 length equals 9 residues, ends included. The CDR3 region is CASKTGRLV.

The J gene is TRBJ1-2, the V gene TRBV5-4, with TRBD1 matching over 10 bases. Germline V lookup: CDR1 SGHNT, CDR2 YYREEE (reference sequence). Losses at the gene ends were 6 bases for V and 4 bases for J; bases not matched to a gene: 9. CDR3 size: 15 residues. The CDR3 region is CASTPPGQGTYGYTF. In DNA form, the CDR3 reads TGTGCCAGCACTCCCCCGGGACAGGGGACCTATGGCTACACCTTC.

This chain uses TRBV5-1 with TRBJ2-3, with D maybe TRBD2 (7 bases). The CDR3 extends over 17 amino acids. Germline V CDR1 and CDR2: SGHRS, YFSETQ. V was clipped by 0 bases and J by 1 base, with 15 bases between them. CDR3 DNA sequence: TGCGCCAGCAGCTTGGGATTGACGGGGGGCGGCACAGATACGCAGTATTTT. Translated: CASSLGLTGGGTDTQYF.

V is TRBV14 and J is TRBJ2-5, with 7 bases matching TRBD1. The CDR3 loop spans 14 amino acids. In germline, CDR1 is SGHDN, CDR2 FVKESK. Trimming removed 1 base from V and 5 bases from J; junction bases left unmatched: 4. The CDR3: CASSQVGRGETQYF. Written as DNA, the CDR3 is TGTGCCAGCAGCCAAGTGGGCAGGGGGGAGACCCAGTACTTC.

This chain links TRBV6-5 with TRBJ2-7, with D perhaps given as TRBD1 or TRBD2 (5 bases each). The CDR3 covers 13 residues. Germline CDR1 is MNHEY and CDR2 is SVGAGI. Between the trimmed V and J ends, which lost 7 bases and 6 bases, there was a span of 16 bases. CDR3 region: CASNRDRVSEQYF. For the CDR3, the DNA is TGTGCCAGCAATAGGGACCGCGTTAGCGAGCAGTACTTC.

This clone was observed a single time. J is TRBJ2-5 and V is TRBV4-1; the D is unclear. Germline CDR1 MGHRA, CDR2 YSYEKL. Trimming pared 2 bases from V and 4 bases from J, leaving 8 bases between. The CDR3 extends over 13 amino acids. The CDR3 nucleotides are TGCGCCAGCAGCCAACTAGGGATAGAGACCCAGTACTTC. Its protein is CASSQLGIETQYF.

The chain employs TRBV5-8 and TRBJ1-4; possible D gene TRBD1, 5 bases. The CDR3 has 14 residues. Germline V gives CDR1 SGHTS, CDR2 YDEGEE. V lost 1 base and J 4 bases, leaving 8 bases between the germline ends. The CDR3 loop is CASSLQGFNEKLFF. The CDR3 bases are TGTGCCAGCAGCTTGCAGGGCTTTAATGAAAAACTGTTTTTT.

Only one count was recorded for this clone. This sequence joins TRBV6-5 and TRBJ1-2, with 9 nucleotides matching TRBD1. The CDR3 spans 13 residues. Looked up from germline, CDR1 is MNHEY and CDR2 is SVGAGI. V shed 1 base and J 10 bases; nucleotides not matched to a gene: 4. The CDR3, as DNA: TGTGCCAGCAGTTACTTACAGGGGGCCGCCTACACCTTC. Translated: CASSYLQGAAYTF.

This chain links TRBV11-2 with TRBJ2-5, with D possibly TRBD1 on 5 matching bases. The CDR3 length is 14 residues. V was pared by 5 bases and J by 3 bases, with 13 bases between. The germline CDR1 and CDR2 sequences are SGHAT and FQNNGV. DNA for the CDR3: TGTGCCAGCAGCCCCCCCCTCAGGGAAGAGACCCAGTACTTC. Translation gives CASSPPLREETQYF.

This clone was observed a handful of times. This rearrangement joins TRBV30 to TRBJ1-2; the match to TRBD1 covers 10 bases. This CDR3 is built from 15 residues. Looked up from germline, CDR1 is GTSNPN and CDR2 is SVGIG (reference sequence). J lost 9 bases, V lost 3 bases, and 13 bases had no gene match. The CDR3 region has the DNA TGTGCCTGGAGACGGGACAGGGGTGTTGAGTTTAGCTACACCTTC. Its protein product is CAWRRDRGVEFSYTF.

V usage is TRBV6-5 and J usage is TRBJ2-5; D unresolved. Trimming removed 7 bases from V and 2 bases from J, with 2 bases in between. The CDR3 length is 10 residues. Per germline, CDR1 MNHEY and CDR2 SVGAGI. In nucleotides, the CDR3 is TGTGCCAGCAAACAAGAGACCCAGTACTTC. It codes for CASKQETQYF.

V and J are TRBV10-2 and TRBJ2-7, with TRBD1 as a possible D gene (6 bases). Trimming cost V 6 bases and J 2 bases, with 14 bases left between them. This CDR3 is 14 amino acids long. The germline V gene has CDR1 WSHSY and CDR2 SAAADI. This chain's CDR3 is CASRTTGLTYEQYF. CDR3 coding DNA: TGCGCCAGCAGGACGACAGGCCTTACCTACGAGCAGTACTTC.

This chain joins TRBV19 and TRBJ2-2, with TRBD1 matching over 9 bases. Germline CDR1 and CDR2: LNHDA and SQIVND (reference sequence). The V segment lost 6 bases and the J segment 7 bases; nucleotides outside the gene matches: 3. The CDR3 is made up of 13 amino acids. The CDR3, as DNA: TGTGCCAGTAGGAGGGACAGGGTCGGGGAGCTGTTTTTT. Translated: CASRRDRVGELFF.

The chain carries TRBV6-1 and TRBJ2-7; D remains ambiguous. Germline CDR1 and CDR2: MNHNS and SASEGT. The CDR3 runs 13 residues. V lost 3 bases to trimming and J lost 3 bases, with 9 bases between them. CDR3 amino acids: CASSDGSVYEQYF. In nucleotides, the CDR3 is TGTGCCAGCAGTGACGGATCGGTCTACGAGCAGTACTTC.

The chain has TRBV27 and TRBJ2-5; D unresolved. The germline V and J ends were trimmed by 2 bases and 1 base, with 11 bases remaining between them. The CDR3 is 15 amino acids. Germline lookup yields CDR1 MNHEY and CDR2 SMNVEV (reference sequence). Here the CDR3 reads CASSLGLRAQETQYF. The CDR3 DNA reads as TGTGCCAGCAGTTTAGGGTTACGGGCCCAAGAGACCCAGTACTTC.

The chain has TRBV7-8 and TRBJ2-6, with TRBD1 matching 7 bases. Germline V CDR1 and CDR2: SGHVS, FQNEAQ. This CDR3 has 15 residues. V shed 5 bases and J 4 bases; nucleotides not matched to a gene: 5. The CDR3 DNA reads TGTGCCAGCAGCCTCGGACAGGTCGGGGCCAACGTCCTGACTTTC. This sequence encodes CASSLGQVGANVLTF.

The V gene is TRBV5-1, the J gene TRBJ2-7; D is possibly TRBD2 (6 bases). This CDR3 region has 13 residues. V was pared by 0 bases and J by 6 bases, with 10 bases between. Germline lookup yields CDR1 SGHRS and CDR2 YFSETQ. The DNA of the CDR3 is TGCGCCAGCAGCTTGGCCGGGAGTACCGAGCAGTACTTC. The encoded protein is CASSLAGSTEQYF.

This chain joins TRBV10-1 and TRBJ2-3, with 8 bases lining up with TRBD2. The CDR3 contains 15 residues. Per germline, CDR1 WNHNN and CDR2 SYGVQD (reference sequence). Losses at the gene ends were 0 bases for V and 7 bases for J; bases not matched to a gene: 6. The CDR3 sequence: CASSESLASGHTQYF. DNA for the CDR3: TGCGCCAGCAGTGAGTCCCTTGCTAGCGGGCATACGCAGTATTTT.

The J gene is TRBJ2-7, the V gene TRBV7-9; the match to TRBD2 covers 8 bases. Germline loops: CDR1 SEHNR, CDR2 FQNEAQ (reference sequence). The CDR3 is 14 residues long. Germline trimming cut 4 bases from V and 3 bases from J; bases unmatched to any gene: 5. The chain's CDR3 is CASSSSGGNYEQYF. The CDR3 nucleotides read TGTGCCAGCAGCTCGAGCGGGGGAAACTACGAGCAGTACTTC. The complete variable domain, with remaining parts taken from reference TRBV7-9 and TRBJ2-7, reads DTGVSQNPRHKITKRGQNVTFRCDPISEHNRLYWYRQTLGQGPEFLTYFQNEAQLEKSRLLSDRFSAERPKGSFSTLEIQRTEQGDSAMYLCASSSSGGNYEQYFGPGTRLTVT.

The gene calls are TRBV5-8 and TRBJ2-7; the match to TRBD1 covers 10 bases. V trimming: 0 bases; J trimming: 6 bases; junction bases outside the gene matches: 0. This CDR3 spans 13 amino acids. Looked up from germline, CDR1 is SGHTS and CDR2 is YDEGEE. CDR3 sequence reads: CASSLGQGAEQYF. In DNA form, the CDR3 reads TGTGCCAGCAGCTTGGGACAGGGGGCCGAGCAGTACTTC.

The chain carries TRBV19 and TRBJ1-1, with 9 bases that match TRBD1. Germline values: CDR1 LNHDA, CDR2 SQIVND (reference sequence). This CDR3 is 14 amino acids long. The J segment lost 4 bases and the V segment lost 7 bases, leaving 7 bases of the junction unmatched. As DNA, the CDR3 is TGTGCCAGTACGAAGACAGGGGGAGGCACTGAAGCTTTCTTT. Encoded protein: CASTKTGGGTEAFF.

A note on this clone: Additional DNA sequences in this sample encode the identical CDR3. V is TRBV10-3 and J is TRBJ2-7; 8 bases map to TRBD2. V was clipped by 2 bases and J by 4 bases; unmatched bases: 7. The CDR3 totals 15 residues. CDR1 is ENHRY and CDR2 is SYGVKD in the germline V gene. CDR3 amino acids: CAISEGTSGTYEQYF. The CDR3 DNA reads as TGTGCCATCAGTGAGGGGACTAGTGGGACATACGAGCAGTACTTC.

The chain has TRBV6-5 and TRBJ1-1; D perhaps matches TRBD1 (5 bases). Per germline, CDR1 MNHEY and CDR2 SVGAGI. This CDR3 is built from 16 residues. V was trimmed by 0 bases and J by 1 base, leaving 12 bases between them. DNA for the CDR3: TGTGCCAGCAGTTACTCTAAACAGGTTAGGAACACTGAAGCTTTCTTT. Translating gives CASSYSKQVRNTEAFF.